This T cell receptor (beta chain) was obtained from a study of patients and donors after allogeneic stem cell transplantation. This clonotype has ten or more counts. V was cut by 3 bases and J by 2 bases, with 19 bases left in between. The CDR3 sequence is 17 residues long. MiXCR, run by TCRdb on the RT-PCR reads, gives a single entry per CDR3 protein. The table includes over 65,000 distinct CDR3 sequences, more than 25% detected once. The sample comprised blood, either unsorted or a sorted T cell fraction (not recorded which). The source of this sequence is a human donor who was either an allogeneic HSCT recipient or a stem cell or donor lymphocyte infusion donor (not recorded which). It is not recorded whose cells these are; they may come from a transplant donor. The chain carries TRBV12-3 or TRBV12-4 and TRBJ1-2; D is perhaps TRBD1 (5 bases). CDR3 residues: CASSLGQYPIINYGYTF. CDR3 nucleotides: TGTGCCAGCAGTTTGGGGCAGTACCCGATTATAAACTATGGCTACACCTTC.